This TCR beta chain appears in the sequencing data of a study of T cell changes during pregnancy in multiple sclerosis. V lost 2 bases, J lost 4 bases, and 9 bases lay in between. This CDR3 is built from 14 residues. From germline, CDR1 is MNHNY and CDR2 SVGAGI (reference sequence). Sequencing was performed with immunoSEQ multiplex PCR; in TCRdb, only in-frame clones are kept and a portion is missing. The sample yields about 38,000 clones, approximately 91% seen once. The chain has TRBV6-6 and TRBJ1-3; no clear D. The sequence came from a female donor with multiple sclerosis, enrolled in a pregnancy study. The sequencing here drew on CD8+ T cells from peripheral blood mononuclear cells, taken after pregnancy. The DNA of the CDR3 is TGTGCCAGCAGTTACGTCCTTGAGGGAAACACCATATATTTT. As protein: CASSYVLEGNTIYF.